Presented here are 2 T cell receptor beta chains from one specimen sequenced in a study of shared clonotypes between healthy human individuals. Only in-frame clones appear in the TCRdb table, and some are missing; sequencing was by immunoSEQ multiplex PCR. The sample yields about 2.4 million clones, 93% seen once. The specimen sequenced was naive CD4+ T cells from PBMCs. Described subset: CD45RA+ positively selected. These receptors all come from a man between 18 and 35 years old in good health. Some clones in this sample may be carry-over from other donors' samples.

CDR3 residues: CASKPRDRESGYTF. CDR3 nucleotides: TGTGCCAGTAAACCCCGGGACAGGGAATCTGGCTACACCTTC. The chain has TRBV19 and TRBJ1-2, with 9 nucleotides matching TRBD1. The J segment lost 7 bases and the V segment lost 7 bases, leaving 10 bases of the junction unmatched. From germline, CDR1 is LNHDA and CDR2 SQIVND (reference sequence). The CDR3 runs 14 residues.

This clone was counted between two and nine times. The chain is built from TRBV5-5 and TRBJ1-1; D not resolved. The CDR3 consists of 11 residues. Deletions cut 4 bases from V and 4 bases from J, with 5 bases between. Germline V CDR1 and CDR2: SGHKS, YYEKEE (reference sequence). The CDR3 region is CASSTVTEAFF. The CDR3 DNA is TGTGCCAGCAGCACCGTCACTGAAGCTTTCTTT.